This record covers a single T cell receptor (beta chain). Its antigen is still unknown. The data derive from a study of cytomegalovirus exposure and HLA in healthy donors (TCRdb year 2017). Some background on the complete study: According to an earlier analysis of 450 to 650 of the donors, roughly 180 million T cells yielded approximately 120 million unique TCR beta sequences and about 300 Gb of sequence data. Genome-wide SNP genotypes for about 65% of the roughly 700 donors were used in a later genetic analysis, which treated that subset as a discovery cohort. The T cell repertoires of 670 or so subjects were profiled by immunosequencing and related to cytomegalovirus serostatus. On average, 235,054 unique TCR beta nucleotide sequences were sequenced per donor among several hundred genotyped donors of the cohort, with roughly 20% of those sequences being non-productive. The number of typed donors differed by locus: about 620-640 for A, B, C, DRB1 and DQB1; approximately 520 for DQA1; approximately 610 for DPA1; and roughly 490 for DPB1. The study combined high-throughput TCR immunosequencing, statistical association of individual TCRs with disease status, and machine learning to predict cytomegalovirus infection status. Because of strong linkage in the cohort, roughly five DR-DQ haplotypes were treated as single units for association and clustering. An early release that covered about 600 HLA-typed donors contained approximately 300 gigabases of sequencing data and about 93 million unique TCR sequences. A separate validation cohort of some 130 different subjects was used in addition to the 666-subject first cohort. Every discovery cohort repertoire had been produced on one sequencing platform. Rather than drawing on any new phenotypic data, the later analysis identified candidate immune exposures from TCR beta sequences and the way those sequences occurred across donors. HLA typing included class I and class II loci at four-digit resolution. In an earlier analysis of 587 of the donors, high-throughput TCR beta sequencing was used to judge whether each TCR beta V gene segment behaved as functional or pseudogenic. The genetic ancestry cluster associated with self-reported Caucasian donors included 65% to 90% of the approximately 410 genotyped donors. The study aimed to test whether cataloging public T cell receptors could reveal signatures of past pathogen exposure. In a later analysis, previously published TCR beta repertoires from 550 to 700 donors were re-analyzed and high-resolution HLA genotyping was added so that TCR occurrence patterns could be studied. Donor age, sex, ethnicity and CMV serostatus were compiled together with the repertoire data.

Overall results and qualifications from the work: The only immune exposure information available for the cohort was CMV serostatus. Roughly uniform sequencing depth across donors was assumed in presence/absence analyses, although this assumption may not hold. In both the original and validation cohorts, the classifier was reported to diagnose cytomegalovirus status with high specificity and sensitivity. According to a later genetic analysis, donors in an Asian-associated ancestry cluster had fewer N-insertions in productive TCRs than the approximately 670-donor mean. Some IMGT-functional V segments, including TRBV6-2 and TRBV6-3, could not be distinguished by the 87-base-pair reads and were therefore excluded. This cohort had only TCR beta chains sequenced, and the lack of alpha or paired-chain data limited which features could be detected. Assigning TCR associations to individual alleles was difficult when HLA alleles, especially DR and DQ, strongly co-occurred. Three of the identified cytomegalovirus-associated TCR beta chains were confirmed in vitro to be specific for cytomegalovirus antigens. Because some donors lacked HLA typing at each locus, the association tests relied only on the typed subset. The authors suggested that the approach could potentially be extended to other disease states and immunological phenotypes. A further reported finding was that TCR beta sequences accurately predicted the HLA-A and HLA-B alleles for most subjects in the first cohort. Most TCR sequences were observed very rarely across donors, whereas some public TCRs were present in many individuals. In a later genetic analysis, a missense DCLRE1C variant was associated with V-gene and J-gene trimming of TCR beta chains, and the association was replicated in an independent cohort. A cluster of highly shared sequence variants was judged likely to represent a technical artifact of the sequencing pipeline. The earlier analysis of 587 of the donors excluded around 17 rarely observed V segments, including chromosome 9 orphons, because counts were too low. In a later analysis, several top co-occurrence clusters were reported to appear linked to parvovirus B19, influenza, CMV and Epstein-Barr virus. Compared with equally common non-associated chains, HLA-associated TCR beta chains in a later analysis were more clonally expanded and had lower generation probabilities. A later analysis found that TCR association rates varied across HLA loci, with DRB1 alleles showing the most associated TCRs and HLA-C alleles the fewest. An earlier analysis of approximately 530 of the donors showed that most TCR beta V segments appeared in productive rearrangements either about 87% or about 30% of the time, which broadly matched IMGT annotations. Most CMV-associated TCR beta chains appeared to be HLA-restricted in a later analysis, and the HLA associations seemed to be driven largely by CMV exposure. Correlated functional status among segregating V segments might be attributable to linkage disequilibrium, but an unknown experimental factor could not be ruled out. Specific HLA alleles were associated with 15,000 to 20,000 TCR beta sequences at a false discovery rate of 0.05 in a later analysis. The study gave a list of around 170 TCR beta chains associated with cytomegalovirus.

The library came from the immunoSEQ multiplex PCR assay. For the multiplex PCR, a mixture combining 60 forward primers for TCR Vbeta segments and 13 reverse primers for TCR Jbeta segments was used. The CDR3 region of rearranged TCR beta genes was amplified from genomic DNA with a multiplex PCR assay. Amplified TCR beta libraries were sequenced as 87-base-pair reads on the Illumina HiSeq System. The original methods were these. Across the 600 to 700 repertoires, a later analysis counted some 80 million unique TCR beta chains, around 11 million of which were shared by at least two donors. Raw reads were error-corrected and collapsed into unique sequences by a nearest-neighbor algorithm in which closely related sequences were merged to remove PCR and sequencing errors. To assign V, D and J gene segments, CDR3 sequences were aligned to IMGT reference sequences. For a sequence to be retained, at least a six-nucleotide match to both a V gene segment and a J gene segment was required. A rearrangement counted as productive if the CDR3 had no stop codons and remained in frame with V and J, and every other rearrangement counted as non-productive. Following IMGT convention, CDR3 was defined as the stretch from the second conserved V-encoded cysteine up to the conserved J-encoded phenylalanine. In an earlier analysis of more than 550 of the donors, sequences lacking an unambiguous match to a single V gene segment were excluded. An earlier analysis of 587 of the donors called V segments functional above 56.7% productive rearrangements and segregating when the between-donor standard deviation exceeded 5%. To diagnose cytomegalovirus status from the catalog of TCR beta chain sequences, a statistical classification framework was built. V and J gene assignment, in a later analysis, came from comparing TCR nucleotide sequences with IMGT/GENE-DB human TR gene sequences. In a later analysis, CDR3 sequences and most-parsimonious VDJ recombination scenarios were assigned using the TCRdist pipeline. A later analysis defined each TCR beta chain by its CDR3 amino acid sequence plus V-gene family, and excluded reads lacking a unique V-gene family. As a way to deal with suspected cross-contamination and a sequencing artifact, a later analysis dropped approximately 590 nucleotide sequences that were highly shared and had low generation probability. In a later analysis, a clonal expansion index was calculated for each public chain from normalized within-repertoire ranks of inferred template counts. In a later analysis, generation probabilities were computed using a VDJ recombination model fitted to out-of-frame rearrangements, and the results were checked against IGoR. In a later analysis, hypergeometric tests were used to score TCR-TCR, TCR-HLA and TCR-CMV co-occurrence, with a repertoire-size bias correction applied to TCR pairs. To estimate false discovery rates, a later analysis permuted the HLA or CMV assignments 20 times. In a later analysis, co-occurring TCRs were grouped with DBSCAN, and TCRdist sequence similarity was added when clustering was performed within HLA-allele-positive subsets. For co-occurrence clustering, repertoires with fewer than 30,000 or more than 120,000 public chains were excluded, along with 4 to 6 repertoires with anomalous nucleotide sharing. The source is immuneACCESS, and TCRdb retained only in-frame sequences with V and J called. Part of the clones is not carried over; for the studies checked, unresolved V genes explain less than half of this, and the remainder is unexplained. V and J calls and clone size are given by that table; D and trimming were obtained from the DNA. The sample has about 70,000 clones on record. The ten largest make up about 1.8% of the sample.

The V and J ends are trimmed by 8 bases and 6 bases, leaving 11 bases between them. The CDR3 starts with the cysteine, ends with the phenylalanine, and has 12 residues. The DNA shown is the 36-base CDR3, in frame from base 1. The germline V gene supplies CDR1 MGHDK and CDR2 SYGVNS. The cohort comprised 666 healthy bone marrow donors. At the time of sampling, all cohort members were nominally healthy, though unrecorded immune exposures were likely present. The donor was CMV seronegative and belonged to the group of 352 seronegative cohort members. A peripheral blood sample was provided by each donor, and peripheral blood mononuclear cells were used for TCR beta sequencing. The Qiagen DNeasy Blood Extraction Kit was used to extract genomic DNA from the blood cell samples.

Input material: PBMCs. The TCR was taken from a woman aged 25 to 39 in good health and CMV-seronegative. Here the chain combines TRBV25-1 and TRBJ1-5, with the D gene too uncertain to name. The bases are TGTGCCAGCGGCAATGGCTTTCAGCCCCAGCATTTT. The translation is CASGNGFQPQHF.